The 22 T cell receptor beta chains reported below all come from one sample, sequenced in a study of cytomegalovirus exposure and HLA in healthy donors. PCR involved 60 Vbeta and 13 Jbeta primers. Method: immunoSEQ multiplex PCR; TCRdb's copy keeps in-frame clones and lacks some. This table holds 150,000 to 200,000 clones, around 79% found once. Sequencing was carried out using PBMCs. The receptor source for this set is a woman aged 50 to 65 in good health and CMV-seronegative.

This chain uses TRBV2 with TRBJ1-4, with D maybe TRBD1 (6 bases). The CDR3 spans 12 residues. Between the trimmed V and J ends, which lost 4 bases and 9 bases, there was a span of 9 bases. Germline V gives CDR1 SNHLY, CDR2 FYNNEI. The CDR3: CASSVGQKKLFF. In DNA, the CDR3 is TGTGCCAGCAGTGTAGGACAGAAAAAACTGTTTTTT.

This clone was seen only a few times. The rearrangement links TRBV9 to TRBJ1-5; 8 bases are a match to TRBD1. V lost 0 bases and J lost 7; bases outside the gene matches: 3. CDR1 is SGDLS and CDR2 is YYNGEE in the germline V gene. The CDR3 sequence is 14 residues long. CDR3 coding DNA: TGTGCCAGCAGCGTAGACAGGGGGGGACAGCCCCAGCATTTT. Translating it yields CASSVDRGGQPQHF.

This clone has only a few counts. The chain is built from TRBV9 and TRBJ2-6; 7 bases map to TRBD1. V shed 3 bases and J 13 bases; nucleotides not matched to a gene: 10. CDR1 SGDLS and CDR2 YYNGEE come from the germline V gene. The CDR3 consists of 14 residues. As DNA, the CDR3 is TGTGCCAGCAGCGCGAGTGGGACAGACTCGGTCCTGACTTTC. The encoded protein is CASSASGTDSVLTF.

In this sample, this clone turned up once. The rearrangement uses TRBV11-1 and TRBJ2-3; weak D call: TRBD2 (6 bases). Per germline, CDR1 SGHAT and CDR2 FQDESV (reference sequence). Trimming cost V 6 bases and J 7 bases, with 23 bases left between them. The CDR3 spans 16 residues. Written as DNA, the CDR3 is TGTGCCAGCAGAGAGATGTTAGGGGTCGGGGGAAATACGCAGTATTTT. The encoded protein is CASREMLGVGGNTQYF.

J is TRBJ2-7 and V is TRBV4-1; D unclear. The CDR3 runs to 14 residues. Germline V gene lookup returns CDR1 MGHRA and CDR2 YSYEKL. V was pared by 0 bases and J by 3 bases, with 9 bases between. The chain's CDR3 is CASSQESTGYEQYF. CDR3 in DNA: TGCGCCAGCAGCCAAGAGAGTACCGGCTACGAGCAGTACTTC.

The J gene is TRBJ1-6, the V gene TRBV2; 7 bases are a match to TRBD1. The V and J ends lost 2 bases and 7 bases, in that order; junction bases with no gene match: 11. The CDR3 is 17 amino acids. Germline CDR1 SNHLY, CDR2 FYNNEI. CDR3 loop: CASSEQTGLGGNSPLHF. The CDR3 DNA reads TGTGCCAGCAGTGAACAGACAGGGTTAGGAGGGAATTCACCCCTCCACTTT.

A single count supports this clone. The V call is TRBV4-3, the J call TRBJ2-1; 10 nucleotides match TRBD1. The CDR3 has 17 amino acids. Trimming at V came to 0 bases and at J to 2 bases, leaving 4 bases not matched to a gene. Looked up from germline, CDR1 is LGHNA and CDR2 is YSLEER. CDR3: CASSQDPGQGAYNEQFF. CDR3 in DNA: TGCGCCAGCAGCCAAGACCCCGGACAGGGGGCCTACAATGAGCAGTTCTTC.

The chain recombines TRBV6-1 with TRBJ2-7; TRBD1 matches at 8 bases. The J segment lost 2 bases and the V segment lost 7 bases, leaving 10 bases of the junction unmatched. Germline CDR1 and CDR2: MNHNS and SASEGT. The CDR3 runs to 15 residues. CDR3 sequence reads: CASILATGATYEQYF. CDR3 bases: TGTGCCAGCATTCTGGCGACAGGGGCAACCTACGAGCAGTACTTC.

The gene calls are TRBV18 and TRBJ2-3; the D gene is possibly TRBD1 (6 bases). The ends were cut back, 2 bases at V and 3 bases at J, with 12 bases in the middle. Germline CDR1 and CDR2: KGHSH and LQKENI. The length of the CDR3 is 15 residues. CDR3 protein: CASSPSRGSTDTQYF. The DNA for the CDR3 is TGTGCCAGCTCACCATCCAGGGGCAGTACAGATACGCAGTATTTT. Filled out from reference TRBV18 and TRBJ2-3, the complete variable domain reads NAGVMQNPRHLVRRRGQEARLRCSPMKGHSHVYWYRQLPEEGLKFMVYLQKENIIDESGMPKERFSAEFPKEGPSILRIQQVVRGDSAAYFCASSPSRGSTDTQYFGPGTRLTVL.

This clone was seen a few times. This chain links TRBV5-1 with TRBJ1-1; maybe TRBD1 (6 bases). Germline CDR1 reads SGHRS; CDR2 reads YFSETQ. This CDR3 spans 19 amino acids. Trimming shortened V by 0 bases and J by 1 base, and 22 bases separated the two germline ends. CDR3 DNA: TGCGCCAGCAGCTTGGGTCGAGGGGGAAACCCGAAATGGAACACTGAAGCTTTCTTT. Protein product: CASSLGRGGNPKWNTEAFF. Together with reference TRBV5-1 and TRBJ1-1, the CDR3 gives the full variable domain: KAGVTQTPRYLIKTRGQQVTLSCSPISGHRSVSWYQQTPGQGLQFLFEYFSETQRNKGNFPGRFSGRQFSNSRSEMNVSTLELGDSALYLCASSLGRGGNPKWNTEAFFGQGTRLTVV.

This chain links TRBV6-6 with TRBJ2-5, with a possible D match to TRBD1 (6 bases). The end of the DNA aligns better with TRBJ2-7, so the J call may be wrong. In germline, CDR1 is MNHNY, CDR2 SVGAGI (reference sequence). This CDR3 is built from 15 residues. CDR3 coding DNA: TGTGCCAGCATTCCAGGTCGACAGGATTCCTACGAGCAGTACTTC. Its protein is CASIPGRQDSYEQYF.

The chain combines TRBV15 with TRBJ2-7; the D gene is possibly TRBD2 (6 bases). The CDR3 is 16 residues long. Trimming left V 0 bases short and J 0 bases short, with 12 bases between. Germline CDR1 reads LNHNV; CDR2 reads YYDKDF (reference sequence). The CDR3 DNA is TGTGCCACCAGCAGAGATCGCGAGCGGGCCTCCTACGAGCAGTACTTC. It yields the protein CATSRDRERASYEQYF. The full variable domain, its missing parts supplied by reference TRBV15 and TRBJ2-7, is DAMVIQNPRYQVTQFGKPVTLSCSQTLNHNVMYWYQQKSSQAPKLLFHYYDKDFNNEADTPDNFQSRRPNTSFCFLDIRSPGLGDTAMYLCATSRDRERASYEQYFGPGTRLTVT.

CDR3 amino acids: CASSPPGGQVNQPQHF. The DNA for the CDR3 is TGTGCCAGCAGCCCTCCGGGGGGACAGGTAAATCAGCCCCAGCATTTT. The rearrangement links TRBV6-6 to TRBJ1-5; TRBD1 matches at 8 bases. V gave up 6 bases and J gave up 4 bases; unmatched junction bases: 11. This CDR3 region has 16 residues. Germline V gene lookup returns CDR1 MNHNY and CDR2 SVGAGI (reference sequence).

The chain has TRBV28 and TRBJ1-3; 8 bases fit TRBD1. This CDR3 is 13 amino acids long. CDR1 MDHEN and CDR2 SYDVKM come from the germline V gene. V dropped 5 bases and J dropped 5; count of bases not matched to a gene: 2. CDR3 sequence (DNA): TGTGCCAGCAGTGGACAGGGCCGAAACACCATATATTTT. Translation gives CASSGQGRNTIYF.

The chain combines TRBV4-1 with TRBJ1-4, with TRBD1 matching over 7 bases. This CDR3 spans 15 amino acids. Germline CDR1 and CDR2: MGHRA and YSYEKL. With V trimmed by 2 bases and J by 2 bases, 2 bases remained unmatched. This CDR3 is CASSQRQGTNEKLFF. Here the CDR3 DNA reads TGCGCCAGCAGCCAAAGACAGGGTACTAATGAAAAACTGTTTTTT.

This chain links TRBV10-3 with TRBJ1-1; D is uncertain. The CDR3 is 14 amino acids. The V end was cut by 6 bases, the J end by 5 bases, with 16 bases between. Germline V gene data show CDR1 as ENHRY and CDR2 as SYGVKD. The CDR3 loop is CAISSMKSGTEAFF. CDR3 in DNA: TGTGCCATCAGCTCTATGAAGTCGGGGACTGAAGCTTTCTTT.

The chain combines TRBV7-2 with TRBJ2-1; 11 bases are a match to TRBD2. The J segment lost 3 bases and the V segment lost 4 bases, leaving 5 bases of the junction unmatched. The CDR3 is made up of 16 amino acids. Looked up from germline, CDR1 is SGHTA and CDR2 is FQGNSA. Here the CDR3 DNA reads TGTGCCAGCAGCTCCAGACTAGCGGGACTCTACAATGAGCAGTTCTTC. Amino acid sequence: CASSSRLAGLYNEQFF.

The genes are TRBV5-1 and TRBJ2-7; D is ambiguous. CDR1 is SGHRS, CDR2 YFSETQ, per germline. The germline V and J ends were trimmed by 0 bases and 2 bases, with 9 bases remaining between them. The CDR3 is made up of 14 amino acids. CDR3 sequence (DNA): TGCGCCAGCAGCTTGGAAGGAGCCACCTACGAGCAGTACTTC. Translation: CASSLEGATYEQYF.

The chain combines TRBV5-1 with TRBJ2-2; D unresolved. The germline gives CDR1 SGHRS, CDR2 YFSETQ. V lost 5 bases and J lost 0, with 8 bases in between. This CDR3 region has 14 residues. DNA of the CDR3: TGCGCCAGCAGACAGAGCTCGAACACCGGGGAGCTGTTTTTT. Protein sequence: CASRQSSNTGELFF.

Notes on this clone: Other DNA sequences within the sample encode an identical CDR3. The CDR3 spells CASSPRVPSVQYF. The DNA of the CDR3 is TGTGCCAGCAGCCCCAGGGTCCCTTCTGTGCAGTACTTC. This chain connects TRBV2 to TRBJ2-7; TRBD1 is a possible D gene (5 bases). This CDR3 has 13 amino acids. Germline CDR1 is SNHLY and CDR2 is FYNNEI. V was trimmed by 6 bases and J by 9 bases, leaving 18 bases between them.

This clone was seen a single time. The chain joins TRBV7-2 to TRBJ2-5; 8 bases map to TRBD1. After removal of 4 bases from V and 2 bases from J, the junction contained 6 bases not matched to a gene. Germline V lookup: CDR1 SGHTA, CDR2 FQGNSA. The length of the CDR3 is 15 residues. CDR3 nucleotide sequence: TGTGCCAGCAGCTCCGGGACAGGCCGGCAAGAGACCCAGTACTTC. This gives the protein CASSSGTGRQETQYF.

The V and J genes are TRBV6-1 and TRBJ2-5, with D perhaps TRBD2 (6 bases). This CDR3 comprises 12 residues. Looked up from germline, CDR1 is MNHNS and CDR2 is SASEGT. V lost 6 bases to trimming and J lost 5 bases, with 10 bases between them. The CDR3 loop reads CASSGAGETQYF. For the CDR3, the DNA is TGTGCCAGCAGCGGGGCGGGGGAGACCCAGTACTTC.